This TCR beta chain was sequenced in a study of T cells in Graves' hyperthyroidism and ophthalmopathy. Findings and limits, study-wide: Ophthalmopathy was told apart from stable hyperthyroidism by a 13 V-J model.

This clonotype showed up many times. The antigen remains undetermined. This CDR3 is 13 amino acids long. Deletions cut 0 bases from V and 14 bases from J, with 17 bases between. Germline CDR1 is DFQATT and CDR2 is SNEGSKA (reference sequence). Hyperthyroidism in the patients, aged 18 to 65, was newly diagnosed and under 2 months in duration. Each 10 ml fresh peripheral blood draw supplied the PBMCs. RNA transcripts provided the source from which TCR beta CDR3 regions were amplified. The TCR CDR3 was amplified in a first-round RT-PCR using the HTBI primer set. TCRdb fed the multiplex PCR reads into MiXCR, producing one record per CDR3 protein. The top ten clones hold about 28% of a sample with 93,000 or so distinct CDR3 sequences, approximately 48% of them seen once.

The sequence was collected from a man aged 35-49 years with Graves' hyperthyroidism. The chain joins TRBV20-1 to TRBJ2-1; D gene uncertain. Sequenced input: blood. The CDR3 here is CSARDPKDDREFF. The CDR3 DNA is TGCAGTGCTAGAGATCCAAAGGACGATCGTGAGTTCTTC.